This TCR beta chain was captured by sequencing in a study of early T cells in non-severe SARS-CoV-2 infection. This clonotype was counted a few times. The CDR3 is made up of 13 amino acids. The germline CDR1 and CDR2 sequences are SQVTM and ANQGSEA. Trimming at V came to 7 bases and at J to 2 bases, leaving 4 bases not matched to a gene. Each CDR3 protein gets one entry after TCRdb re-called the 5' RACE reads with MiXCR. Of about 56,000 distinct CDR3 sequences listed, more than 13% are singletons. The sample consisted of whole blood, taken at baseline. This receptor was obtained from an adult who was a healthcare worker with PCR-confirmed SARS-CoV-2 infection or an uninfected control (not recorded which). V is TRBV29-1 and J is TRBJ2-7; TRBD2 aligns across 11 bases. As DNA, the CDR3 is TGCAGCGCCGGGACTAGCGGCGCCTACGAGCAGTACTTC. Translated: CSAGTSGAYEQYF.